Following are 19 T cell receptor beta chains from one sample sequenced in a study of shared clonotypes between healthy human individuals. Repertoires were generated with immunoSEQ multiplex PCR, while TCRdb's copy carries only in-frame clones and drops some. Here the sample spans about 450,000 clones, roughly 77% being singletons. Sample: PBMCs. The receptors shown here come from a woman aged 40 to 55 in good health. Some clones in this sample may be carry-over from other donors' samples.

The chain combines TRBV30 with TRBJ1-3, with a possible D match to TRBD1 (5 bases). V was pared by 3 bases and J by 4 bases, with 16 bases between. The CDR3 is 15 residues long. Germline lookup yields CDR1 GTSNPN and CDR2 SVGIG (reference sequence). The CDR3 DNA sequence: TGTGCCTGGAGCCCGGGGACCGCTCGGGGAAACACCATATATTTT. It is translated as CAWSPGTARGNTIYF.

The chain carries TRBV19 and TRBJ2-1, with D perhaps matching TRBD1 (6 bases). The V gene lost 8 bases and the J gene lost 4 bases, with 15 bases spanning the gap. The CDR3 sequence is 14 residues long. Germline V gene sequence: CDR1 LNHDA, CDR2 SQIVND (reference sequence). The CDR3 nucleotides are TGTGCCAGTTCCCCGGGACAAACTTACAATGAGCAGTTCTTC. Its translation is CASSPGQTYNEQFF.

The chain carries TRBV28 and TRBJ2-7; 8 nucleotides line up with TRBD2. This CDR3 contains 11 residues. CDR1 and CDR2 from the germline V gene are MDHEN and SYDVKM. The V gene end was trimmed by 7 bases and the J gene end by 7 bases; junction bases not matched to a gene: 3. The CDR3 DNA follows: TGTGCCAGCACCCCGGGGGGGGAGCAGTACTTC. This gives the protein CASTPGGEQYF.

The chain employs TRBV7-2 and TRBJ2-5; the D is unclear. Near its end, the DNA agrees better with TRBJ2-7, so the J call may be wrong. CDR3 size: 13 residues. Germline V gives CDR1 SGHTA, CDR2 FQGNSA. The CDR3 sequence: CASSLSRSYEQYF. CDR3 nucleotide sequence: TGTGCCAGCAGCTTGTCGAGGTCCTACGAGCAGTACTTC.

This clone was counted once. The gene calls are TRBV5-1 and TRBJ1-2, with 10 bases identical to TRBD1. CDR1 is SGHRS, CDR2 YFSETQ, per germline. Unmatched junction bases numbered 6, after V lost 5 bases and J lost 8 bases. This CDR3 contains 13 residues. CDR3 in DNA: TGCGCCAGCAGGTTTGGGACAGGGGAAGGCTACACCTTC. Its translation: CASRFGTGEGYTF.

In nucleotides, the CDR3 is TGTGCCAGCAGTCGGCCGGGACAGGGTACGGAGACCCAGTACTTC. It specifies CASSRPGQGTETQYF. The chain uses TRBV27 and TRBJ2-5, with TRBD1 matching over 9 bases. Germline V gene lookup returns CDR1 MNHEY and CDR2 SMNVEV (reference sequence). The CDR3 sequence is 15 residues long. V trimming: 5 bases; J trimming: 5 bases; junction bases outside the gene matches: 9.

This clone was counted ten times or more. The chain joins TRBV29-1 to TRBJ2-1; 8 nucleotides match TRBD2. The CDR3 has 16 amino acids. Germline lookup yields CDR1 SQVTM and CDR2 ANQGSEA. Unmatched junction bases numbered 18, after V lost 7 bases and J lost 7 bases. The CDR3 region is CSAQVVGLLAVNEQFF. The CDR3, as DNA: TGCAGCGCTCAAGTTGTAGGGTTACTAGCGGTAAATGAGCAGTTCTTC.

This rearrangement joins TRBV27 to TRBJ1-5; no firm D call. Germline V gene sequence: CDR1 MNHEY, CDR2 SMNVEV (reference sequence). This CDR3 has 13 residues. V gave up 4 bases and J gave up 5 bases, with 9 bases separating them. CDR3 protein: CASSSWADQPQHF. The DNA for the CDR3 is TGTGCCAGCAGTTCCTGGGCGGATCAGCCCCAGCATTTT.

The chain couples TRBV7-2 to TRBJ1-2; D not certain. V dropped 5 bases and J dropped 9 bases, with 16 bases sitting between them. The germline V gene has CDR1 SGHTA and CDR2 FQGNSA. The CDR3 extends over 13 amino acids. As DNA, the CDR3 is TGTGCCAGCAGCCCCTACGGGGAGACGAGCTACACCTTC. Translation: CASSPYGETSYTF.

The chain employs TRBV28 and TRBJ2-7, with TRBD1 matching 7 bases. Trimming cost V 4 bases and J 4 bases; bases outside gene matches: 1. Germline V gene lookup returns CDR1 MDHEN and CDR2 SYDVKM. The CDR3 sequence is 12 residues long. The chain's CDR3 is CASSSRGYEQYF. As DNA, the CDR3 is TGTGCCAGCAGTTCCAGGGGGTACGAGCAGTACTTC.

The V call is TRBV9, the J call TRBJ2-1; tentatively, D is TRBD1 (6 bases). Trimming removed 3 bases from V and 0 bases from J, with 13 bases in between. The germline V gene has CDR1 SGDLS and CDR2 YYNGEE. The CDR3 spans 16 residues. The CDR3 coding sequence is TGTGCCAGCAGCGAAGGGGGACACGACTCCTACAATGAGCAGTTCTTC. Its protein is CASSEGGHDSYNEQFF. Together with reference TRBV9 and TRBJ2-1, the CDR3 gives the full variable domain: DSGVTQTPKHLITATGQRVTLRCSPRSGDLSVYWYQQSLDQGLQFLIQYYNGEERAKGNILERFSAQQFPDLHSELNLSSLELGDSALYFCASSEGGHDSYNEQFFGPGTRLTVL.

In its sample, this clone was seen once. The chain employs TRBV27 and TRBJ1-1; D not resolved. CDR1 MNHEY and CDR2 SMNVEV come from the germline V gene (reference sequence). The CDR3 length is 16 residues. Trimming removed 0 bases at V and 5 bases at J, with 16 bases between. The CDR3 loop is CASSLSLVIGGTEAFF. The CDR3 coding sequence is TGTGCCAGCAGTTTATCTCTGGTGATCGGTGGGACTGAAGCTTTCTTT.

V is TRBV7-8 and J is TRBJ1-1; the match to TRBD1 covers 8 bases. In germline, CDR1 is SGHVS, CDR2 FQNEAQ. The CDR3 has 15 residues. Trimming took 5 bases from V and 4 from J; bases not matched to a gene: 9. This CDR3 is CASSTTGVYSTEAFF. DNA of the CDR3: TGTGCCAGCAGCACGACAGGGGTGTATAGCACTGAAGCTTTCTTT.

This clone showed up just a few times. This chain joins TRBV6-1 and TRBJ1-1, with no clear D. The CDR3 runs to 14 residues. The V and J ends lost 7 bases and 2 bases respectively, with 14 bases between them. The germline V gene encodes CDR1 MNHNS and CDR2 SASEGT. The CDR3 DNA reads TGTGCCAGCACCCCTACATGGGGAAACACTGAAGCTTTCTTT. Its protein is CASTPTWGNTEAFF.

In nucleotides, the CDR3 is TGTGCCAGCAGTCTTGGGGGGACAGGGGGAACCTACGAGCAGTACTTC. Its protein product is CASSLGGTGGTYEQYF. The chain combines TRBV5-4 with TRBJ2-7; 11 bases line up with TRBD1. Germline CDR1 is SGHNT and CDR2 is YYREEE (reference sequence). CDR3 length: 16 residues. The ends lost 5 bases at V and 2 bases at J; junction bases unmatched: 9.

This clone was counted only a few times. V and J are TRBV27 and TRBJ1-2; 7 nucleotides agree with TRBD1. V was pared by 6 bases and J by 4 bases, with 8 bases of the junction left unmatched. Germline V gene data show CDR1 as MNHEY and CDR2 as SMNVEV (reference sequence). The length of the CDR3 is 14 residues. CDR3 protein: CASRETGTAYGYTF. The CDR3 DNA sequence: TGTGCCAGCAGGGAGACCGGGACAGCCTATGGCTACACCTTC.

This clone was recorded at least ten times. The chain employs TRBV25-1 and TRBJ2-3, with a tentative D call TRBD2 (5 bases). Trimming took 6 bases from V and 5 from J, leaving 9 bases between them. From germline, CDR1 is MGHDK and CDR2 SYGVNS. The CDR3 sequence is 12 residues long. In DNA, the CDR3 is TGTGCCAGCAGGAATGAGGGAGATACGCAGTATTTT. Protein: CASRNEGDTQYF.

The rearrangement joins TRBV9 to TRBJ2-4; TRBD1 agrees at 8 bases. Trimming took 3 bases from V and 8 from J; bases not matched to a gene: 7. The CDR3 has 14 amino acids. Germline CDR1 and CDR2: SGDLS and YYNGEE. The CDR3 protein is CASSERQGKDIQYF. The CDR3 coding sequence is TGTGCCAGCAGCGAGAGACAGGGGAAGGACATTCAGTACTTC.

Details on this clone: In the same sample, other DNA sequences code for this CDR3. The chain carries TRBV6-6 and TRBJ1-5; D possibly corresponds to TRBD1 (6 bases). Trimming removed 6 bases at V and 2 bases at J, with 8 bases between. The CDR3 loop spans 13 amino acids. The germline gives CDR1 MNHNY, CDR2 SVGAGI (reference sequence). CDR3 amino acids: CASSRQGNQPQHF. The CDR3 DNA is TGTGCCAGCAGCCGACAGGGCAATCAGCCCCAGCATTTT.